This T cell receptor (beta chain) comes out of a study of naive and memory T cell subsets (dated by TCRdb to the late 2010s). About the study as a whole: An open-source, UMI-based TCR alpha and beta sequencing pipeline was applied to sorted naive and memory peripheral blood T cell subsets. The functional CMV T cell responses agreed completely with IgG serology results. RNA was DNase-treated and reverse transcribed with TCR constant-region primers, mostly using SuperScript III. Study-level results and caveats: RNA-based TCR counts may be affected by expression changes linked to T cell activation and differentiation. Once error correction was done, more than 95% of naive TCR sequences showed up just once, which made the naive abundance distributions much steeper than those of the memory subsets. TCR abundance followed a power law whose exponent differed between naive and memory subsets but was consistent across the three individuals. Gini index rose and Shannon and inverse Simpson diversity fell from naive through CM, EM and EMRA in both CD4 and CD8 cells. No ground truth was available to validate the repertoire findings for the naive and memory subsets. Each clonotype was defined as a single alpha or beta chain sequence rather than as a paired alpha/beta receptor.

This clonotype was seen at least ten times. There is no known antigen for this receptor. The input lacks base qualities; no much larger clone sits a single base away. Measured from the cysteine to the phenylalanine, the CDR3 is 8 residues long. The DNA shown is the 24-base CDR3, in frame from base 1. CDR1 and CDR2 (DFQATT, SNEGSKA) derive from the germline V gene (reference sequence). TCR alpha and beta chain libraries were amplified separately from the second PCR step onward. To determine each donor's CMV status, fresh PBMCs were stimulated overnight with CMV viral lysate, and IFNgamma production from CD4+ T cells was then assessed. CD4 T cells were positively selected with Miltenyi beads, followed by positive selection of CD8 T cells from the CD4-negative fraction. Cells were stained for CD3, CD4, CD8, CD45RA, CD27 and a live/dead dye and were sorted on a BD Aria II into four subsets based on CD45RA and CD27. The sorting gate for effector memory cells was CD45RA-CD27-, and the sorting gate for EMRA cells was CD45RA+CD27-. A few healthy volunteers provided blood, and each donor's sample was split into CD4 and CD8 T cells and then further divided into four differentiation subsets. Roughly 120 ml of peripheral blood was collected from each donor, and PBMC were isolated from the blood using Ficoll-Paque PLUS density-gradient centrifugation. The sorted cells were lysed in RLT buffer, after which RNA was extracted using a Qiagen RNeasy kit and kept at -80 degrees C.

Library generation was performed with UMI-ligation and nested PCR. The beta constant-region primer was an equimolar mix of two oligonucleotides covering both TRBC1 and TRBC2. Four rounds of PCR, combining the SP2 primer with nested alpha and beta constant-region primers, were used to amplify the ligated cDNA. A single-stranded oligonucleotide bearing the SP2 primer plus a 12-nucleotide UMI was ligated onto the 3' end of the cDNA by T4 RNA ligase 1. Incubation of the ligation reaction was carried out at 16 degrees C for about 20-24 hours. PCR2 was typically performed as a SYBR Green qPCR and was stopped at a predetermined threshold so that over-amplification was prevented. Agencourt AMPure XP magnetic beads were used for all purifications after the first. Library amounts were measured by Qubit and library quality was assessed on a TapeStation, where the main peak was expected at around 650 bp. Pooled libraries were sequenced on an Illumina MiSeq with v2 2x251 paired-end kits, typically giving roughly 1-2.3 million reads per sample. Each sample library was pooled at about 4 nM, and about 5-8% PhiX was included to improve cluster recognition. Under the source paper's analysis protocol: Using tag matching that tolerated one base-pair mismatch, Decombinator assigned V and J genes to FASTQ reads that had been processed by Demultiplexor. By using UMIs, Collapsinator corrected both sequencing errors and the frequency errors caused by PCR heterogeneity. TCRs were translated and CDR3s were extracted from the conserved cysteine to the FGXG phenylalanine by CDR3Translator, with non-productive sequences being flagged. Gini, Shannon entropy and inverse Simpson indices were computed after subsampling the repertoires to the same number of UMI-defined TCRs. Power-law fits to clonotype abundance distributions were performed by maximum likelihood within the linear range. For one naive CD8 sample, the pipeline and MIGEC produced similar UMI counts, unique TCR numbers and clonal distributions. Repertoires were searched for around 7,300 CMV-associated CDR3 sequences compiled from VDJdb and a published dataset. In-frame beta chains were kept once TCRdb had trimmed the public reads at Q25 with fastp and called clones with MiXCR. Rows with one shared CDR3 protein collapse into an entry with the most common genes and DNA. It is TCRdb's table, rather than the study itself, that gives the V and J calls and clone size. The table for this sample lists over 25,000 distinct CDR3 sequences; about a fifth of them were counted only once. Together, the top ten hold less than 3.5% of the sample.

Sequencing was done on a sample of effector memory CD4+ T cells from blood. In light of the paper, this sample's cell subset or site label describes: effector memory, CD45RA- CD27-. The TCR sequence derives from a human donor in good health. The chain joins TRBV20-1 to TRBJ1-2, with no confident D gene call. CDR3 loop: CSLPGYTF. In nucleotides, the sequence is TGCAGCCTTCCCGGCTACACCTTC.